The clone carrying this T cell receptor (beta chain) was seen just once. The sample belongs to a study of control samples from healthy donors and cancer patients. The CDR3 runs to 15 residues. TCRdb keeps only in-frame clones here, not all; method: immunoSEQ multiplex PCR. Here the sample spans around 80,000 clones, 94% being singletons. The chain joins TRBV21-1 to TRBJ2-5. TRBV21-1 is a listed pseudogene. The sequencing input was blood. The clonotype originates from a young woman in good health. CDR3 bases: TGTGCCAGCAAAGACCTTGGGGGATGGAGGGAGACCCAGTACTTC. Translated, it gives CASKDLGGWRETQYF.